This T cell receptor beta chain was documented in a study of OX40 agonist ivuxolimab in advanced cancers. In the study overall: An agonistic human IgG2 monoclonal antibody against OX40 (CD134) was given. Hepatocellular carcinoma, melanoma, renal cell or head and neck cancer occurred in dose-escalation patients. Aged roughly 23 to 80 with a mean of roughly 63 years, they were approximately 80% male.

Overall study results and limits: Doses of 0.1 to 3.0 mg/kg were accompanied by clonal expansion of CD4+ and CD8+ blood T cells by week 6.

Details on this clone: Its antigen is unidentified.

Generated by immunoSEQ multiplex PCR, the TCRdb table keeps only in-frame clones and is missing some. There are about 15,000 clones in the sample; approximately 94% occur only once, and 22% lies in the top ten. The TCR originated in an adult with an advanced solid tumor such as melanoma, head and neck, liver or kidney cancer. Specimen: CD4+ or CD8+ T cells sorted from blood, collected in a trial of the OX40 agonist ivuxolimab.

The DNA of the CDR3 is TGCGCCAGCAGCTTGGAAGGGACTATTACGCAGTATTTT. Residues: CASSLEGTITQYF. The genes are TRBV5-1 and TRBJ2-3; 7 bases map to TRBD2. The ends lost 0 bases at V and 8 bases at J; junction bases unmatched: 3. CDR3 length equals 13 residues. Germline V gene sequence: CDR1 SGHRS, CDR2 YFSETQ.